Below, one T cell receptor (beta chain) is given with its context. This clonotype has at least ten counts. Its binding antigen is unknown. The record has no base qualities; no much larger clone is one base away. For CDR1 and CDR2, the germline V gene lists SGHAT and FQNNGV. From V the trimming removes 2 bases and from J it removes 7 bases, while the gene matches leave 6 bases of the junction unaccounted for. Spanning cysteine to phenylalanine, the CDR3 consists of 14 amino acids. CDR3 DNA is the only sequence kept; it has 42 bases, read in frame from the first base. According to the study, the label for this sample's time point signals: newly diagnosed GD, antithyroid drugs for less than 3 months. For both TCR sequencing and RNA sequencing, RNA was extracted from PBMCs using TRIzol. The diagnosis of Graves' disease followed American Thyroid Association guidelines. Recruitment of patients was carried out at an endocrinology department in Xi'an, China. Each patient gave around 9 milliliters of peripheral blood, collected in an EDTA anticoagulant tube. Ficoll Paque Plus density gradient separation was used to isolate PBMCs, and no additional T cell sorting was done. RNA quality was checked with an Agilent 2100 Bioanalyzer and agarose gel, and concentration with a NanoDrop 2000.

The sample comes from a study of regulatory T cells in long-lasting Graves disease (dated by TCRdb to the early 2020s). With respect to the entire study: Newly diagnosed Graves' disease patients had taken antithyroid drugs for less than 3 months. Peripheral blood TCR sequencing and RNA sequencing compared persistent Graves' disease patients with newly diagnosed Graves' disease patients. The study was registered as a clinical trial and conducted in China. TCR sequencing covered around 13 persistent and around 20 newly diagnosed Graves' disease patients, 33 samples in total. Here is what the overall study found, with its caveats: Persistent disease showed preferential use of TRBV28, TRBJ1-2 and TRBJ2-5, whereas newly diagnosed disease favored TRBV20-1 and TRBJ2-1. The study examined only peripheral blood because the primary lesion, thyroid tissue, could not be accessed. Patients with persistent disease shared more public clonotypes (approximately 2,500) than newly diagnosed patients did (around 930). Only the TCR beta chain was sequenced and analyzed. Lower TCR Shannon entropy and fewer highly expanded clones were observed in persistent Graves' disease patients than in newly diagnosed patients, which suggested clonal expansion. As a limitation, the authors acknowledged that the small sample size may reduce accuracy.

The library relied on multiplex PCR. Sequenced using an Illumina HiSeq 4000. To build TCR beta libraries, CDR3 regions were amplified by Arm-PCR using iRepertoire HTBI primers. Gel purification was performed on PCR products prior to sequencing. On the study's bioinformatics: A total of around 59 TRBV and approximately 13 TRBJ segments were identified across samples and were used for gene usage analysis of CDR3 amino acid clonotypes. COPE and FqMerger were used to merge the filtered high-quality paired reads into contigs. BLAST was used to align contigs to IMGT TRBV, TRBD and TRBJ reference genes, with CDR3 defined following IMGT. Highly expanded clones were defined as clonotypes with a frequency above 0.1%. Shannon entropy was used to measure repertoire diversity, and the Gini coefficient was used to measure V-J evenness. Clonotypes shared by more than one individual were considered public. TCRdb trimmed the raw reads at Q25, called clones with MiXCR and kept productive beta chains. When rows share a CDR3 protein, they turn into one entry using the most common DNA and genes. The V and J calls come from TCRdb's annotation, not from the publication. The sample table contains some 220,000 distinct CDR3 sequences; only one count was recorded for around a fifth of them. Of the sample, about 10% is held by the ten largest clones.

A further study also used this sample, focusing on T cells in Graves' hyperthyroidism and ophthalmopathy. Per the second study: Stable Graves' hyperthyroidism was defined as the absence of progression to ophthalmopathy over 18 months of follow-up. The hyperthyroidism patients were between 18 and 65 years old and newly diagnosed, with a disease duration of less than 2 months. Any patient with an uncontrolled infection, another autoimmune disease, pregnancy or lactation was excluded. Diagnoses relied on clinical symptoms, serum thyroxine and TRAb, thyroid ultrasound and orbital computed tomography. For the first round of RT-PCR on the TCR CDR3, the HTBI primer set was used together with the Qiagen OneStep RT-PCR kit. Most expanded thyroid clonotypes (frequency above 0.001) were also detected in blood, suggesting blood repertoires may reflect thyroid immune responses. Ophthalmopathy was separated from stable hyperthyroidism by a 13 V-J signature model, with around 90% sensitivity and approximately 81% specificity obtained in cross-validation and 80%/75% obtained in testing. During validation, the model predicted progression to ophthalmopathy a median of around 7 months ahead of onset, with roughly 65% sensitivity and more than 72% specificity. To identify TCR V-J signatures that set the groups apart, the researchers used a discovery cohort of more than 95 patients, made up of around 40 with Graves' ophthalmopathy and 57 with stable Graves' hyperthyroidism. Whether ophthalmopathy could be predicted prospectively was tested in an independent validation cohort made up of approximately 19 hyperthyroidism patients plus 17 patients who later progressed to ophthalmopathy. For training and testing, the 100 patients in the discovery cohort were randomly divided in a 7:3 ratio. The study also compared thyroid tissue and blood T-cell repertoires from over 5 Graves' hyperthyroidism patients. After sampling, hyperthyroidism patients received methimazole starting at 30 mg daily, and ophthalmopathy patients received high-dose intravenous methylprednisolone. A second multiplex PCR round built the libraries, followed by size selection and purification. Paired-end sequencing of the libraries was performed with 100 bp reads on an Illumina HiSeq2000. SOAPnuke was used to process the raw data, with reads discarded if the reads contained adapters or uncalled bases, had a mean Phred below 15, or lacked an exact constant-primer or identifier match. High-quality paired reads were merged with COPE v1.2.5, and unique nucleotide sequences were defined as clonotypes. Clonotypes were aligned to IMGT TRBV, TRBD and TRBJ reference segments using MiTCR v1.1. Analysis was restricted to V-J combinations with a frequency above 0.0001, which covered about 99% of repertoires. A TCS score was defined as the ratio between F50 (clonal expansion) and ExV (chaos), using BLOSUM62-based TCRdist between CDR3 peptides within each V-J. Welch's t-statistics and random forest reduced some 510 V-J features to 13, which were used in a naive Bayes classifier (R e1071). No statistical method was used to set the sample size in advance, and investigators knew the group allocation. According to the paper, TCR Vbeta CDR3 sequencing was carried out on about 140 peripheral blood samples, which came from under 50 ophthalmopathy, around 74 hyperthyroidism and approximately 17 progressor patients.

The TCR was taken from a woman in her 30s with Graves disease. Donor details come from another sample of the same person, matched by shared clones. Sample: peripheral blood mononuclear cells (PBMCs), taken at new diagnosis, from a patient treated with antithyroid drugs. The chain uses TRBV11-2 and TRBJ2-5, with 8 bases aligning to TRBD2. The DNA sequence follows: TGTGCCAGCAGCTTAAGCGGCAGCGGGGGGACCCAGTACTTC. It translates as CASSLSGSGGTQYF.